This T cell receptor beta chain was captured in a study of CD4 T cells in relation to SARS-CoV-2 and coronaviruses. Study-wide results and caveats: In around 67% of donors, memory CD4+ clonotypes crossrecognized SARS-CoV-2 and at least one common cold coronavirus spike. Crossreactivity was assessed only for spike protein, not other viral proteins.

Unexposed donor CD4+ T cells date from 2011-2018, before the COVID-19 pandemic. After more than eight days of culture, CD4+ T cells were isolated. This table comes from immunoSEQ multiplex PCR, and its TCRdb copy is limited to in-frame clones, with some not included. The sample includes almost 30,000 clones, 60% to 85% of them seen just once. This clone has a handful of counts. The antigen remains undetermined. The sequencing sample was made of CD4+ T cells from PBMCs, cultured in vitro. The TCR comes from a human donor in good health.

The DNA of the CDR3 is TGTGCCAGCAGTTTCATCGGACAGGGGGAGACCCAGTACTTC. Translated: CASSFIGQGETQYF. The J gene is TRBJ2-5, the V gene TRBV6-2 or TRBV6-3; 9 bases line up with TRBD1. The CDR3 sequence is 14 residues long. Looked up from germline, CDR1 is MNHEY and CDR2 is SVGEGT. The J segment lost 5 bases and the V segment lost 4 bases, leaving 5 bases of the junction unmatched.